This TCR beta chain was sequenced for a study of T-cell memory formation after mild COVID-19 (dated by TCRdb to the early 2020s). Context from the whole study: TCR sequence clusters from the two donors were found to be largely donor specific. In two donors, T-cell clones that expanded and contracted after mild COVID-19 were followed by sequencing TCRalpha and TCRbeta repertoires longitudinally. The cohort was made up of two young adult volunteers, one female and one male, who were previously healthy.

On this clonotype: The target of this receptor is not known. There are no base qualities to consult, and no much larger clone falls within one base.

Ficoll-Paque density gradient centrifugation was used to isolate PBMCs. General conclusions and limits of the study: The study included only a couple of mild cases, and larger cohorts that include severe cases with pre-infection samples were judged to be necessary. SARS-CoV-2 specificity was not confirmed for the second-wave clones peaking on day 37. Some responding clones were detected in pre-infection memory, which suggested that pre-existing cross-reactive memory T cells had joined the SARS-CoV-2 response. Clones contracting from day 15 to 85 had balanced CD4/CD8 phenotypes, while a second wave expanding from day 15 to 37 was biased towards CD4+. Contracting CD4+ clones turned up mainly in the CM and EM memory subsets, whereas EMRA was where CD8+ clones were enriched.

The V and J ends are trimmed by 3 bases and 6 bases, leaving 10 bases between them. CDR1 SGHNT and CDR2 YYREEE are derived from the germline V gene (reference sequence). From its cysteine to its phenylalanine, the CDR3 spans 13 amino acids. Only the CDR3 DNA is retained, 39 bases long and in frame from the first base. Sequencing was performed on an Illumina NovaSeq 6000. TCRalpha and TCRbeta cDNA libraries were constructed by 5'RACE with constant-segment primers, with sample barcodes and unique molecular identifiers being introduced. Trizol reagent was used to extract RNA from every sample. Libraries were amplified in two PCR steps, with a second sample barcode and Illumina TruSeq adapters added in the second step. Libraries were sequenced on an Illumina NovaSeq with 2 x 150 bp paired-end reads. Under the source paper's analysis protocol: Demultiplexing of reads and collapsing into UMI-guided consensus sequences were performed with migec v1.2.7. Using mixcr v2.1.11, UMI consensuses were aligned to TRA and TRB V and J templates and then assembled into clonotypes. A clonotype was counted as expanded or contracted only when both edgeR and NoisET called the clonotype significant, with the noise models trained on biological replicates. For edgeR calls, the thresholds were a false discovery rate-adjusted p below 0.01 and a log2 fold-change of 1. As an exploratory analysis of dynamics, max-normalized trajectories of the 1000 most abundant clonotypes were examined by PCA with hierarchical clustering. The CD4 or CD8 phenotype of responding clones was assigned using the separately sequenced CD4+ and CD8+ repertoires. TCRdb ran its own pipeline on the public reads, namely fastp trimming at Q25 and MiXCR clone calling, and kept in-frame beta chains. CDR3 protein sequences are deduplicated, and each keeps its most common genes and DNA. These V and J calls originate from TCRdb's pipeline instead of the authors' own analysis. The sample data list fewer than 250,000 distinct CDR3 sequences, and roughly 10% of these were observed just once. The ten largest make up around 2.9% of the sample.

The origin of this receptor is a man aged 18 to 29 who had mild COVID-19 (a few samples of this study predate the infection). The sample titles of this study are shuffled in the database, so cell type and time point are left out; the donor was told from shared clones. The sequencing sample was made of PBMCs or a T cell subset sorted from them (not recorded which). The V gene is TRBV5-4 and the J gene is TRBJ1-5, with the D gene call left open. The nucleotide sequence is given as TGTGCCAGCAGCTCACAAGGAACTCAGCCCCAGCATTTT. Protein translation: CASSSQGTQPQHF.